This note documents a single TCR beta chain sequence. The data originate from a study of blood T cells in healthy people across ages. Isolated per sample were at least 6 million PBMCs. RNA extraction gave at least 5 micrograms of total RNA per sample. Through a sample-barcoded 5' primer and a J-beta primer mix, a second PCR was run for roughly 7 to 12 cycles. In TCRdb, the 5' RACE reads were re-called with MiXCR into one record per CDR3 protein. This table holds roughly 730,000 distinct CDR3 sequences, around 50% found once. Germline CDR1 is SGDLS and CDR2 is YYNGEE. The CDR3 sequence is 13 residues long. The germline V and J ends were trimmed by 0 bases and 4 bases, with 7 bases remaining between them.

The chain carries TRBV9 and TRBJ1-1; no firm D call. This sequence originates from a man in his forties in good health. Sequenced material: blood. Here the CDR3 reads CASSVAWSTEAFF. CDR3 coding DNA: TGTGCCAGCAGCGTAGCGTGGAGCACTGAAGCTTTCTTT.